Below are 29 T cell receptor beta chains sequenced from a single sample in a study of T cell changes during pregnancy in multiple sclerosis. The table came from immunoSEQ multiplex PCR; TCRdb's copy has only in-frame clones and leaves some out. The sample lists around 33,000 clones; 90% were seen once. The sample in question was CD4+ T cells from peripheral blood mononuclear cells, obtained in the third trimester of pregnancy. These receptors all stem from a female donor in good health, enrolled as a control in a pregnancy study.

The V and J genes are TRBV21-1 and TRBJ2-7; the table calls TRBD2, which could not be checked here. TRBV21-1 has pseudogene status. CDR3 size: 19 residues. Written as DNA, the CDR3 is TGTGCCAGCAGCAAATTGAGGGAACTAGCGGGCCACAGCTCCTACGAGCAGTACTTC. It is translated as CASSKLRELAGHSSYEQYF.

This clone was counted once. This chain uses TRBV27 with TRBJ1-5, with TRBD1 matching 8 bases. Germline V lookup: CDR1 MNHEY, CDR2 SMNVEV (reference sequence). The CDR3 has 17 residues. The V and J ends lost 5 bases and 0 bases, in that order; junction bases with no gene match: 9. CDR3 sequence reads: CASSPDRDLYSNQPQHF. In DNA, the CDR3 is TGTGCCAGCAGTCCGGACAGGGACCTCTATAGCAATCAGCCCCAGCATTTT.

The V and J genes are TRBV6-6 and TRBJ1-5; 8 positions match TRBD1. The germline V gene encodes CDR1 MNHNY and CDR2 SVGAGI (reference sequence). The CDR3 has 15 amino acids. V shed 4 bases, J shed 3 bases, and the junction held 5 bases outside the gene matches. The CDR3 DNA follows: TGTGCCAGCAGTTCCTCGGGACAGGTCAATCAGCCCCAGCATTTT. It translates to CASSSSGQVNQPQHF.

This chain joins TRBV12-1 and TRBJ1-4; the D segment call TRBD1 is taken from the table without a DNA check. TRBV12-1 counts as a pseudogene. The CDR3 sequence is 15 residues long. The CDR3: CASSPQGATNEKLFF. CDR3 in DNA: TGTGCCAGCAGCCCACAGGGGGCCACTAATGAAAAACTGTTTTTT.

V usage is TRBV20-1 and J usage is TRBJ1-1; D ambiguous. Trimming left V 6 bases short and J 11 bases short, with 7 bases between. This CDR3 is 8 amino acids long. Germline CDR1 DFQATT, CDR2 SNEGSKA (reference sequence). Here the CDR3 reads CSASRAFF. CDR3 sequence (DNA): TGCAGTGCGTCGCGGGCTTTCTTT.

The DNA of the CDR3 is TGTGCCAGCAATCGGGACAGGGACTATGGCTACACCTTC. Translated: CASNRDRDYGYTF. V usage is TRBV6-1 and J usage is TRBJ1-2; 9 bases are shared with TRBD1. V was pared by 7 bases and J by 3 bases, with 3 bases of the junction left unmatched. Per the germline V gene, CDR1 is MNHNS and CDR2 is SASEGT. This CDR3 region has 13 residues.

The V call is TRBV29-1, the J call TRBJ2-6; D gene ambiguous. CDR3 length: 13 residues. Trimming stripped 5 bases from V and 4 bases from J, with 9 bases between. The V gene's germline CDR1 is SQVTM and CDR2 ANQGSEA. CDR3 nucleotide sequence: TGCAGCGTTACCAAGACAGGGGCCAACGTCCTGACTTTC. This encodes CSVTKTGANVLTF.

The rearrangement joins TRBV27 to TRBJ1-5; 7 positions match TRBD1. This CDR3 has 15 amino acids. Trimming removed 3 bases from V and 2 bases from J; junction bases left unmatched: 4. CDR1 MNHEY and CDR2 SMNVEV come from the germline V gene (reference sequence). The CDR3 sequence is CASSLRGLGNQPQHF. The CDR3 bases are TGTGCCAGCAGTTTGAGGGGGCTCGGCAATCAGCCCCAGCATTTT.

The chain is built from TRBV19 and TRBJ2-7, with 7 bases identical to TRBD1. The CDR3 is made up of 13 amino acids. V lost 6 bases and J lost 2; bases outside the gene matches: 4. CDR1 and CDR2 from the germline V gene are LNHDA and SQIVND (reference sequence). The CDR3 here is CASRRTGTYEQYF. CDR3 sequence (DNA): TGTGCCAGTAGAAGGACAGGTACCTACGAGCAGTACTTC. Full variable domain (missing parts from reference TRBV19 and TRBJ2-7): DGGITQSPKYLFRKEGQNVTLSCEQNLNHDAMYWYRQDPGQGLRLIYYSQIVNDFQKGDIAEGYSVSREKKESFPLTVTSAQKNPTAFYLCASRRTGTYEQYFGPGTRLTVT.

The V gene is TRBV14, the J gene TRBJ2-1, with TRBD2 matching over 8 bases. CDR1 and CDR2 (germline): SGHDN, FVKESK. V was pared by 4 bases and J by 3 bases, with 11 bases of the junction left unmatched. The CDR3 contains 17 residues. This CDR3 reads CASSPLRVAGIYNEQFF. CDR3 DNA: TGTGCCAGCAGCCCACTTAGGGTAGCGGGGATCTACAATGAGCAGTTCTTC. The full variable domain, in which reference TRBV14 and TRBJ2-1 provide the parts outside the CDR3, is EAGVTQFPSHSVIEKGQTVTLRCDPISGHDNLYWYRRVMGKEIKFLLHFVKESKQDESGMPNNRFLAERTGGTYSTLKVQPAELEDSGVYFCASSPLRVAGIYNEQFFGPGTRLTVL.

The V and J genes are TRBV15 and TRBJ2-5; 11 bases agree with TRBD2. V was pared by 9 bases and J by 4 bases, with 13 bases of the junction left unmatched. CDR1 is LNHNV, CDR2 YYDKDF, per germline (reference sequence). This CDR3 spans 16 amino acids. CDR3 loop: CATSVGTSGVGETQYF. Written as DNA, the CDR3 is TGTGCCACTAGTGTTGGGACTAGCGGAGTGGGAGAGACCCAGTACTTC.

In DNA, the CDR3 is TGCGCCAGCAGTCTTGGGACTAGCGAGTACAATGAGCAGTTCTTC. Its translation is CASSLGTSEYNEQFF. This sequence joins TRBV5-1 and TRBJ2-1, with TRBD2 identical over 10 bases. Germline V gene lookup returns CDR1 SGHRS and CDR2 YFSETQ. Trimming removed 5 bases from V and 4 bases from J; junction bases left unmatched: 6. This CDR3 has 15 residues.

CDR3 sequence: CASSEGARGNEQFF. DNA for the CDR3: TGTGCCTCCTCCGAGGGGGCGCGGGGCAATGAGCAGTTCTTC. This sequence joins TRBV30 and TRBJ2-1; D possibly corresponds to TRBD1 (7 bases). The V and J ends lost 7 bases and 6 bases respectively, with 19 bases between them. Germline values: CDR1 GTSNPN, CDR2 SVGIG (reference sequence). The CDR3 extends over 14 amino acids.

The chain combines TRBV20-1 with TRBJ2-7, with D possibly matching TRBD1 (6 bases). The CDR3 is made up of 11 amino acids. Germline values: CDR1 DFQATT, CDR2 SNEGSKA (reference sequence). V shed 6 bases and J shed 7 bases, with 13 bases lying between them. This CDR3 is CSATNRVEQYF. The DNA for the CDR3 is TGCAGTGCCACAAACAGGGTGGAGCAGTACTTC.

The chain recombines TRBV10-2 with TRBJ1-6; D is unresolved. The V end was cut by 7 bases, the J end by 8 bases, with 12 bases between. The CDR3 length is 13 residues. CDR1 and CDR2 from the germline V gene are WSHSY and SAAADI. This chain's CDR3 is CASNTARDSPLHF. The CDR3 nucleotides are TGCGCCAGCAATACCGCGAGAGATTCACCCCTCCACTTT.

The chain uses TRBV7-9 and TRBJ2-3; tentative D call: TRBD1 (6 bases). Looked up from germline, CDR1 is SEHNR and CDR2 is FQNEAQ (reference sequence). The CDR3 is 12 residues long. Trimming stripped 2 bases from V and 6 bases from J, with 6 bases between. As DNA, the CDR3 is TGTGCCAGCAGCTTACAGGGGGATACGCAGTATTTT. Amino acid sequence: CASSLQGDTQYF.

The chain uses TRBV5-6 and TRBJ1-2; D gene ambiguous. The germline CDR1 and CDR2 sequences are SGHDT and YYEEEE. CDR3 size: 13 residues. V was pared by 4 bases and J by 3 bases, with 10 bases between. In nucleotides, the CDR3 is TGTGCCAGCAGCCGTAGAGGTGACTATGGCTACACCTTC. Translated, it gives CASSRRGDYGYTF.

V usage is TRBV27 and J usage is TRBJ2-2, with no clear D. V was pared by 7 bases and J by 6 bases, with 15 bases between. The CDR3 has 14 amino acids. Germline CDR1 MNHEY, CDR2 SMNVEV (reference sequence). The CDR3 nucleotides read TGTGCCAGCAACACCGGCCGACTGGCCGGGGAGCTGTTTTTT. Protein product: CASNTGRLAGELFF.

The rearrangement links TRBV19 to TRBJ2-1; 11 nucleotides match TRBD2. This CDR3 is 13 amino acids long. Germline loops: CDR1 LNHDA, CDR2 SQIVND (reference sequence). V gave up 11 bases and J gave up 4 bases; unmatched junction bases: 4. The CDR3 here is CAVSGRGYNEQFF. The CDR3 DNA reads TGTGCCGTTAGCGGGAGGGGTTACAATGAGCAGTTCTTC.

V usage is TRBV6-5 and J usage is TRBJ2-7; TRBD2 matches 7 bases. Per the germline V gene, CDR1 is MNHEY and CDR2 is SVGAGI. With V trimmed by 4 bases and J by 3 bases, 3 bases remained unmatched. The CDR3 loop spans 13 amino acids. CDR3 DNA: TGTGCCAGCAGTTTGAGCGGGAACTACGAGCAGTACTTC. This codes for CASSLSGNYEQYF.

V is TRBV9 and J is TRBJ2-7; perhaps TRBD1 as D (7 bases). The CDR3 is made up of 15 amino acids. Per the germline V gene, CDR1 is SGDLS and CDR2 is YYNGEE. With 0 bases removed from V and 6 bases from J, the gap between germline ends came to 16 bases. DNA of the CDR3: TGTGCCAGCAGCGTAGTTGGAGGGGGCCCTGTCGAGCAGTACTTC. This codes for CASSVVGGGPVEQYF.

The rearrangement links TRBV27 to TRBJ2-7; 7 bases agree with TRBD1. CDR1 MNHEY and CDR2 SMNVEV come from the germline V gene (reference sequence). J was trimmed by 1 base and V by 3 bases; bases with no gene match: 9. This CDR3 spans 16 amino acids. Written as DNA, the CDR3 is TGTGCCAGCAGTTTCCGAGGGGGCGGAAGGTCCTACGAGCAGTACTTC. It codes for CASSFRGGGRSYEQYF.

This chain joins TRBV9 and TRBJ2-7, with 8 bases matching TRBD1. This CDR3 has 18 residues. From germline, CDR1 is SGDLS and CDR2 YYNGEE. J lost 0 bases, V lost 2 bases, and 13 bases had no gene match. This chain's CDR3 is CASSVGQGGSGLSYEQYF. The CDR3 region has the DNA TGTGCCAGCAGCGTCGGACAGGGTGGGAGCGGTCTCTCCTACGAGCAGTACTTC.

The chain combines TRBV9 with TRBJ2-2; 7 positions match TRBD2. The CDR3 sequence is 14 residues long. Germline lookup yields CDR1 SGDLS and CDR2 YYNGEE. Trimming removed 3 bases from V and 8 bases from J; junction bases left unmatched: 7. In DNA, the CDR3 is TGTGCCAGCAGCGGGGGGGACTACCTAGGGGAGCTGTTTTTT. Translating it yields CASSGGDYLGELFF.

The chain uses TRBV19 and TRBJ2-3; D gene unclear. The CDR3 consists of 13 residues. Trimming pared 5 bases from V and 2 bases from J, leaving 8 bases between. Germline V gene data show CDR1 as LNHDA and CDR2 as SQIVND (reference sequence). The CDR3: CASSYTLTDTQYF. The DNA of the CDR3 is TGTGCCAGTAGTTACACCCTCACAGATACGCAGTATTTT.

The chain carries TRBV27 and TRBJ2-2; 11 positions agree with TRBD2. With 5 bases clipped from V and 4 bases from J, the junction kept 6 bases outside the gene matches. This CDR3 has 16 residues. Germline assignment: CDR1 MNHEY and CDR2 SMNVEV (reference sequence). CDR3 in DNA: TGTGCCAGCAGTCCGATAGCGGGAGGGGGCACCGGGGAGCTGTTTTTT. Its protein product is CASSPIAGGGTGELFF.

This clone was seen a handful of times. This chain uses TRBV21-1 with TRBJ1-1. TRBV21-1 is annotated as a pseudogene. The CDR3 is made up of 12 amino acids. The CDR3 sequence: CASRRGVTEAFF. The DNA for the CDR3 is TGTGCCAGCAGGCGAGGTGTCACTGAAGCTTTCTTT.

The gene calls are TRBV29-1 and TRBJ2-7; D possibly corresponds to TRBD1 (6 bases). Germline lookup yields CDR1 SQVTM and CDR2 ANQGSEA. The CDR3 has 13 amino acids. Deletions cut 5 bases from V and 0 bases from J, with 11 bases between. The CDR3 protein is CSVHDRTSYEQYF. The CDR3 nucleotides are TGCAGCGTTCACGACAGGACCTCCTACGAGCAGTACTTC.

The V gene is TRBV5-1, the J gene TRBJ2-7; the match to TRBD2 covers 16 bases. J lost 7 bases, V lost 4 bases, and 11 bases had no gene match. The CDR3 has 17 amino acids. CDR1 SGHRS and CDR2 YFSETQ come from the germline V gene. CDR3 loop: CASSEGTSGGAVWEQYF. The CDR3 DNA is TGCGCCAGCAGCGAGGGGACTAGCGGGGGGGCCGTATGGGAGCAGTACTTC.